These 19 T cell receptor beta chains were sequenced from one sample in a study of T cell responses to AZD1222 COVID-19 vaccine. The method was immunoSEQ multiplex PCR; TCRdb's version includes in-frame clones alone and lacks a portion of them. The sample has about 140,000 clones, more than 85% seen once. The specimen was peripheral blood, collected on day 0 of AZD1222 vaccination. The receptors were gathered from an adult in good health.

The rearrangement joins TRBV3-1 (or the pseudogene TRBV3-2) to TRBJ2-1; 7 nucleotides align to TRBD2. CDR1 is LGHDT and CDR2 is YNNKEL in the germline V gene (reference sequence). V gave up 1 base and J gave up 6 bases; unmatched junction bases: 6. The CDR3 runs 15 residues. This CDR3 reads CASSQAPERGNEQFF. The CDR3 DNA sequence: TGTGCCAGCAGCCAAGCACCGGAGCGGGGCAATGAGCAGTTCTTC.

The chain's CDR3 is CAWSALGGTQYF. CDR3 nucleotides: TGTGCCTGGAGTGCGTTGGGCGGGACCCAGTACTTC. The rearrangement uses TRBV30 and TRBJ2-5; no clear D gene. The CDR3 spans 12 residues. Trimming removed 1 base from V and 7 bases from J, with 10 bases in between. From germline, CDR1 is GTSNPN and CDR2 SVGIG (reference sequence).

The chain links TRBV5-6 to TRBJ1-2, with TRBD1 identical over 11 bases. V lost 4 bases and J lost 2; bases outside the gene matches: 1. CDR3 length: 14 amino acids. Germline CDR1 SGHDT, CDR2 YYEEEE. CDR3 sequence reads: CASSGDRGNYGYTF. The CDR3, as DNA: TGTGCCAGCAGCGGGGACAGGGGGAACTATGGCTACACCTTC.

The chain carries TRBV28 and TRBJ1-5; 8 bases are shared with TRBD1. This CDR3 spans 12 amino acids. CDR1 is MDHEN and CDR2 is SYDVKM in the germline V gene. Trimming cost V 6 bases and J 6 bases; bases outside gene matches: 1. In nucleotides, the CDR3 is TGTGCCAGCAGGACAGGGGTTCAGCCCCAGCATTTT. Translating it yields CASRTGVQPQHF.

The chain joins TRBV6-1 to TRBJ1-5; 7 nucleotides match TRBD1. The trim removed 2 bases at V and 1 base at J, leaving 5 bases unmatched. This CDR3 contains 16 residues. The germline gives CDR1 MNHNS, CDR2 SASEGT. This CDR3 reads CASSESRGGSNQPQHF. CDR3 nucleotides: TGTGCCAGCAGTGAATCCAGGGGGGGGAGCAATCAGCCCCAGCATTTT.

The chain carries TRBV3-1 (or the pseudogene TRBV3-2) and TRBJ2-4; D is perhaps TRBD1 (7 bases). The germline CDR1 and CDR2 sequences are LGHDT and YNNKEL (reference sequence). This CDR3 has 17 residues. V was pared by 0 bases and J by 2 bases, with 14 bases between. The CDR3 sequence: CASSQDSPGGTKNIQYF. The DNA of the CDR3 is TGTGCCAGCAGCCAAGATTCGCCAGGGGGGACCAAAAACATTCAGTACTTC.

V and J are TRBV4-1 and TRBJ1-4; D unresolved. Per the germline V gene, CDR1 is MGHRA and CDR2 is YSYEKL. V was shortened by 1 base and J by 8 bases, with 11 bases between the two germline ends. The CDR3 is 14 amino acids. The CDR3 DNA sequence: TGCGCCAGCAGCCAAGGACGAGGTCGGGAAAAACTGTTTTTT. It translates to CASSQGRGREKLFF.

The rearrangement links TRBV27 to TRBJ2-7; D may be TRBD2 (6 bases). The V gene's germline CDR1 is MNHEY and CDR2 SMNVEV (reference sequence). CDR3 length: 14 residues. Trimming removed 5 bases at V and 6 bases at J, with 17 bases between. The CDR3, as DNA: TGTGCCAGCAGTCCGGTGGACTACCCTGGCGAGCAGTACTTC. Its protein is CASSPVDYPGEQYF.

The chain has TRBV11-1 and TRBJ2-5; D remains unclear. The CDR3 runs 12 residues. The germline gives CDR1 SGHAT, CDR2 FQDESV (reference sequence). Trimming took off 5 bases at V and 0 bases at J, with 4 bases between the two ends. This CDR3 reads CASSQYQETQYF. DNA of the CDR3: TGTGCCAGCAGCCAATACCAAGAGACCCAGTACTTC.

This chain links TRBV6-4 with TRBJ2-3; 10 nucleotides agree with TRBD1. Trimming removed 5 bases from V and 2 bases from J; junction bases left unmatched: 4. In germline, CDR1 is MRHNA, CDR2 SNTAGT. CDR3 size: 15 residues. This CDR3 reads CASSPGTGDTDTQYF. CDR3 nucleotide sequence: TGTGCCAGCAGTCCCGGGACAGGGGACACAGATACGCAGTATTTT.

The rearrangement joins TRBV6-5 to TRBJ2-7; D gene ambiguous. The CDR3 loop spans 14 amino acids. CDR1 is MNHEY, CDR2 SVGAGI, per germline. V dropped 2 bases and J dropped 0 bases, with 8 bases sitting between them. CDR3 DNA sequence: TGTGCCAGCAGTTACGATCCCATCTCCTACGAGCAGTACTTC. This translates into CASSYDPISYEQYF.

The V call is TRBV28, the J call TRBJ1-2; D unclear. Germline CDR1 and CDR2: MDHEN and SYDVKM. The CDR3 consists of 12 residues. Trimming cost V 10 bases and J 1 base, with 10 bases left between them. For the CDR3, the DNA is TGTGCCATCCCTACGGGTAACTATGGCTACACCTTC. Protein sequence: CAIPTGNYGYTF.

CDR3 coding DNA: TGTGCCAGCAGTTATCACAGGGGGAGTCAGCCCCAGCATTTT. It yields the protein CASSYHRGSQPQHF. The chain carries TRBV28 and TRBJ1-5; 8 bases are shared with TRBD1. From germline, CDR1 is MDHEN and CDR2 SYDVKM. The CDR3 covers 14 residues. J gave up 6 bases and V 4 bases, and 5 bases lay outside the gene matches.

The chain recombines TRBV13 with TRBJ2-3; 7 bases are shared with TRBD1. J lost 11 bases, V lost 5 bases, and 7 bases had no gene match. The CDR3 length is 12 residues. Germline lookup yields CDR1 PRHDT and CDR2 FYEKMQ (reference sequence). In nucleotides, the CDR3 is TGTGCCAGCAGCGGGACAGCCTCGAGGCAGTATTTT. Translating it yields CASSGTASRQYF. The full variable domain, completed using reference TRBV13 and TRBJ2-3, is AAGVIQSPRHLIKEKRETATLKCYPIPRHDTVYWYQQGPGQDPQFLISFYEKMQSDKGSIPDRFSAQQFSDYHSELNMSSLELGDSALYFCASSGTASRQYFGPGTRLTVL.

The gene calls are TRBV15 and TRBJ2-2; tentatively, D is TRBD1 (5 bases). Germline-derived CDR1 and CDR2 are LNHNV and YYDKDF (reference sequence). V lost 1 base and J 5 bases, leaving 11 bases between the germline ends. CDR3 length: 15 residues. CDR3 sequence: CATSRGEGETGELFF. CDR3 DNA sequence: TGTGCCACCAGCAGAGGAGAAGGGGAAACCGGGGAGCTGTTTTTT.

This chain uses TRBV11-2 with TRBJ1-2, with unresolved D. Germline V lookup: CDR1 SGHAT, CDR2 FQNNGV. V was shortened by 1 base and J by 1 base, with 7 bases between the two germline ends. CDR3 size: 14 residues. CDR3 coding DNA: TGTGCCAGCAGCTTAGGCAGCCTTAACTATGGCTACACCTTC. This gives the protein CASSLGSLNYGYTF.

V gene TRBV2 combines with J gene TRBJ1-2; 7 nucleotides line up with TRBD1. Germline CDR1 SNHLY, CDR2 FYNNEI. CDR3 length equals 13 residues. V lost 4 bases to trimming and J lost 2 bases; unmatched junction nucleotides: 1. CDR3 amino acids: CASSAGQNYGYTF. CDR3 sequence (DNA): TGTGCCAGCAGTGCGGGACAGAACTATGGCTACACCTTC.

J is TRBJ1-6 and V is TRBV4-1; possibly TRBD1 for D (5 bases). The CDR3 covers 15 residues. Trimming cost V 4 bases and J 8 bases, with 15 bases left between them. The germline V gene has CDR1 MGHRA and CDR2 YSYEKL. The DNA of the CDR3 is TGCGCCAGCAGCCGTAAACAGGTCGTGGATTCACCCCTCCACTTT. Protein: CASSRKQVVDSPLHF.

V usage is TRBV7-2 and J usage is TRBJ2-5; 9 positions agree with TRBD2. CDR1 SGHTA and CDR2 FQGNSA come from the germline V gene. Germline trimming cut 3 bases from V and 2 bases from J; bases unmatched to any gene: 4. CDR3 length: 15 residues. The CDR3 DNA follows: TGTGCCAGCAGCTTCCAGCGGGGGGCACAAGAGACCCAGTACTTC. The encoded protein is CASSFQRGAQETQYF.